These T cell receptor beta chains were read from a single sample in a study of blood T cell repertoires in COVID-19. Generated by immunoSEQ multiplex PCR, the TCRdb table keeps only in-frame clones and is missing some. There are about 310,000 clones in the sample; 85% occur only once, and over 1.5% lies in the top ten. The sequenced sample consisted of PBMCs or T cells enriched from blood (not recorded which). The receptors were sampled from a woman aged 25-40 years who had been exposed to COVID-19. Each CDR3 is given with its conserved first and last residue. D genes are given only for firm matches. Not every row has a clone size; where given, it reads once, few, many or a size class.

D	J	size	V	DNA	CDR3
.	TRBJ1-2	.	TRBV19	TGTGCCAGTAGGTCAGCTAACTATGGCTACACCTTC	CASRSANYGYTF
.	TRBJ1-5	.	TRBV25-1	TGTGCCAGCAGTGAATATAGCCTGAATCAGCCCCAGCATTTT	CASSEYSLNQPQHF
TRBD2	TRBJ2-7	.	TRBV4-1	TGCGCCAGCAGCTACCAACTAGCGGGAGCTTACGAGCAGTACTTC	CASSYQLAGAYEQYF
.	TRBJ2-3	.	TRBV9	TGTGCCAGCAGCCTCGAGGCTGGTAGAACCACAGATACGCAGTATTTT	CASSLEAGRTTDTQYF
TRBD2	TRBJ2-1	.	TRBV3-1/TRBV3-2	TGTGCCAGCAGCCAAGATTCCCTAGCGGGGCACAATGAGCAGTTCTTC	CASSQDSLAGHNEQFF
.	TRBJ1-2	.	TRBV28	TGTGCCATCTCGGGTCCCAACAGGATCTACACCTTC	CAISGPNRIYTF
.	TRBJ2-3	.	TRBV5-5	TGTGCCAGCAGCTTGGCTGTCGTAGTCGACTACACAGATACGCAGTATTTT	CASSLAVVVDYTDTQYF
TRBD1	TRBJ1-1	few	TRBV11-2	TGTGCCAGCAGCCCAGGACAGGGGAAAATGAACACTGAAGCTTTCTTT	CASSPGQGKMNTEAFF
.	TRBJ1-1	.	TRBV29-1	TGCAGCGTTCCGGGTGGATGGAACACTGAAGCTTTCTTT	CSVPGGWNTEAFF
TRBD1	TRBJ1-2	.	TRBV6-6	TGTGCCAGCAGCGGGACAGGTGCCCAAGGCTATGGCTACACCTTC	CASSGTGAQGYGYTF
TRBD2	TRBJ2-3	.	TRBV5-4	TGTGCCAGCAGCCCCGAGGCGGGAGGTGGCACAGATACGCAGTATTTT	CASSPEAGGGTDTQYF
.	TRBJ1-1	.	TRBV11-2	TGTGCCAGCAGCTCCATACAGGATCAACTTGAAGCTTTCTTT	CASSSIQDQLEAFF
.	TRBJ2-2	.	TRBV9	TGTGCCAGCAGCGTTGTCAACGGGGAGCTGTTTTTT	CASSVVNGELFF
TRBD2	TRBJ2-6	.	TRBV11-3	TGTGCCAGCAGCGGCAGGGACTACTCTGGGGCCAACGTCCTGACTTTC	CASSGRDYSGANVLTF
.	TRBJ2-1	.	TRBV28	TGTGCCAGCACCCATAAGTCACCGGGACAACTTTACAATGAGCAGTTCTTC	CASTHKSPGQLYNEQFF
.	TRBJ2-1	.	TRBV4-2	TGTGCCAGCAGCCAAGATCCAGGGGCTCAGTTCTTC	CASSQDPGAQFF
.	TRBJ1-5	.	TRBV2	TGTGCCAGCAATCGGGGCAATCAGCCCCAGCATTTT	CASNRGNQPQHF
.	TRBJ1-6	.	TRBV13	TGTGCCAGCAGACAGGACCATAATTCACCCCTCCACTTT	CASRQDHNSPLHF
TRBD1	TRBJ1-2	few	TRBV27	TGTGCCAGCAGTTCCGAAAACCCTTCCGACAGGGGTAAATTAGACTATGGCTACACCTTC	CASSSENPSDRGKLDYGYTF
.	TRBJ1-1	.	TRBV20-1	TGCAGTGCTAGGACGGGGGAAGGGGCTTTCTTT	CSARTGEGAFF
.	TRBJ2-1	.	TRBV19	TGTGCCAGTAGTCTGGGCATGCCGGATGAGCAGTTCTTC	CASSLGMPDEQFF
TRBD2	TRBJ2-3	.	TRBV9	TGTGCCAGCCGCCTAGCGGGAGGGTCAGATACGCAGTATTTT	CASRLAGGSDTQYF
TRBD2	TRBJ2-5	.	TRBV5-1	TGCGCCAGCAGTAGGACGGGCAGCGGGGAGACGGAGACCCAGTACTTC	CASSRTGSGETETQYF
TRBD2	TRBJ2-3	once	TRBV6-5	TGTGCCAGCAGTTACTTTACTAGCGGGAGGGCGGATACGCAGTATTTT	CASSYFTSGRADTQYF
.	TRBJ2-7	once	TRBV27	TGTGCCAGCAGTCCCTCGCGGACCTACGAGCAGTACTTC	CASSPSRTYEQYF
TRBD1	TRBJ1-6	.	TRBV4-1	TGCGCCAGCAGCTTAACCCCGGGGGACAGGGTTTCAACCCGGTATAATTCACCCCTCCACTTT	CASSLTPGDRVSTRYNSPLHF
.	TRBJ1-2	.	TRBV30	TGTGCCTGGAGTCCCGACGGAGCTCCCTATGGCTACACCTTC	CAWSPDGAPYGYTF
TRBD1	TRBJ1-6	.	TRBV14	TGTGCCAGCAGCTTCAGGGGGCGCGGCTATAATTCACCCCTCCACTTT	CASSFRGRGYNSPLHF
.	TRBJ2-7	.	TRBV6-2/TRBV6-3	TGTGCCAGCAGTTATACCGTAGGGGCCTACGAGCAGTACTTC	CASSYTVGAYEQYF
.	TRBJ2-7	.	TRBV27	TGTGCCAGCAGTTTATCGAGTGCGTTTGGGCGGGGATCCTACGAGCAGTACTTC	CASSLSSAFGRGSYEQYF
TRBD1	TRBJ1-2	.	TRBV7-9	TGTGCCAGCAGCAAGGAGGGGACAGGGGCCAACTATGGCTACACCTTC	CASSKEGTGANYGYTF
TRBD1	TRBJ1-5	.	TRBV5-1	TGCGCCAGCGCGGGACAGGGATTCGAGAAGGACAATCAGCCCCAGCATTTT	CASAGQGFEKDNQPQHF
.	TRBJ1-2	.	TRBV19	TGTGCCAGTAGTAATCTCGGTGGCTACACCTTC	CASSNLGGYTF
.	TRBJ1-2	once	TRBV12-3/TRBV12-4	TGTGCCAGCAGTCCGACAGATAACTATGGCTACACCTTC	CASSPTDNYGYTF
TRBD1	TRBJ2-3	.	TRBV7-8	TGTGCCAGCAGCTTACGAGAGGACAGGTACACAGATACGCAGTATTTT	CASSLREDRYTDTQYF
TRBD2	TRBJ2-3	.	TRBV2	TGTGCCAGCAATCGGGACTACACAGATACGCAGTATTTT	CASNRDYTDTQYF
TRBD1	TRBJ2-7	.	TRBV19	TGTGCCAGTAGTACGAAACAGGGGGCTGGCGAGCAGTACTTC	CASSTKQGAGEQYF
TRBD1	TRBJ2-5	once	TRBV12-3/TRBV12-4	TGTGCCAGCAGTTCCAAGGGGGCCGAGACCCAGTACTTC	CASSSKGAETQYF
TRBD1	TRBJ2-7	few	TRBV19	TGTGCCAGTAGTGCCGGACAGGGACCCTACGAGCAGTACTTC	CASSAGQGPYEQYF
TRBD1	TRBJ1-1	.	TRBV4-1	TGCGCCAGCAGCCAAGCAGGGGGCGTCACTGAAGCTTTCTTT	CASSQAGGVTEAFF
TRBD1	TRBJ1-5	.	TRBV5-6	TGTGCCAGCAGTTGGGACAGAGACAGTCAGCCCCAGCATTTT	CASSWDRDSQPQHF
TRBD2	TRBJ2-1	few	TRBV30	TGTGCCTGGACTCACCTAGCGGGGGTGAATGAGCAGTTCTTC	CAWTHLAGVNEQFF
.	TRBJ1-6	.	TRBV2	TGTGCCAGCGGCGGACAGAGCTCCTATAATTCACCCCTCCACTTT	CASGGQSSYNSPLHF
TRBD1	TRBJ1-2	.	TRBV2	TGTGCCAGCAGCCCGGGACAGTTCTATGGCTACACCTTC	CASSPGQFYGYTF
TRBD2	TRBJ2-7	.	TRBV13	TGTGCCAGCAGCCCCCGGACTAGCGGTACCTACGAGCAGTACTTC	CASSPRTSGTYEQYF
.	TRBJ2-7	.	TRBV5-1	TGCGCCAGCAGCTTGGACCCCATGCAGGGGGGCTATAGCGAGCAGTACTTC	CASSLDPMQGGYSEQYF
.	TRBJ1-6	.	TRBV6-2/TRBV6-3	TGTGCCAGCAGTCGCGAGGTGGGTTCACCCCTCCACTTT	CASSREVGSPLHF
TRBD1	TRBJ1-2	few	TRBV28	TGTGCCAGCGACAGGGAGACGGCATTGAATGGCTACACCTTC	CASDRETALNGYTF
.	TRBJ2-7	.	TRBV5-1	TGCGCCAGCAGCTTGGGGTCCGGAGGTACCTACGAGCAGTACTTC	CASSLGSGGTYEQYF
TRBD1	TRBJ1-6	few	TRBV5-1	TGCGCCAGCGGACAGGGCCTTAATTCACCCCTCCACTTT	CASGQGLNSPLHF
TRBD1	TRBJ1-1	few	TRBV13	TGTGCCAGCAGCACGAGGACAGGGGTTACTGAAGCTTTCTTT	CASSTRTGVTEAFF
TRBD1	TRBJ1-2	.	TRBV2	TGTGCCAGCAGTGGGGGACAGGGGGCTTTTGGCTACACCTTC	CASSGGQGAFGYTF